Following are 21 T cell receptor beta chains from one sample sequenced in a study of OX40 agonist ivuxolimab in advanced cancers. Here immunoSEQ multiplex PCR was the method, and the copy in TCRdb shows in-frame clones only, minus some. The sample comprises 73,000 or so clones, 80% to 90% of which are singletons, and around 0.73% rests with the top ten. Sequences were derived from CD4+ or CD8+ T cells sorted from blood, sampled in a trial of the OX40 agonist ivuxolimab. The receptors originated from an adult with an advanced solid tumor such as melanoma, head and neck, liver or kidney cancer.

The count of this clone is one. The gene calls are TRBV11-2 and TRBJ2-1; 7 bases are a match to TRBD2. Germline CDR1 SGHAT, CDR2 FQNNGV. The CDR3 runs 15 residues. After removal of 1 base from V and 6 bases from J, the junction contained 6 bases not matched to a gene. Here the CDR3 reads CASSLVREVGNEQFF. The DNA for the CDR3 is TGTGCCAGCAGCTTAGTCCGGGAGGTAGGCAATGAGCAGTTCTTC.

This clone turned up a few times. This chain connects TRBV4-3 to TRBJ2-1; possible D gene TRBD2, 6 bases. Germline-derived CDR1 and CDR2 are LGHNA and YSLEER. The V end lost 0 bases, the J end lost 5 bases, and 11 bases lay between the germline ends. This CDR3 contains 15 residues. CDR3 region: CASSQEYSGNNEQFF. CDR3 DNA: TGCGCCAGCAGCCAAGAATATAGCGGCAACAATGAGCAGTTCTTC.

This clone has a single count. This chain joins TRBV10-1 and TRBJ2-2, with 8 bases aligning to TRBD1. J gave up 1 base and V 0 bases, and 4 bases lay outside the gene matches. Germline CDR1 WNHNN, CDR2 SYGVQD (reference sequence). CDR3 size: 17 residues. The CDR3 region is CASSESGQGGNTGELFF. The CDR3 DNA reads TGCGCCAGCAGTGAGTCTGGACAGGGAGGGAACACCGGGGAGCTGTTTTTT.

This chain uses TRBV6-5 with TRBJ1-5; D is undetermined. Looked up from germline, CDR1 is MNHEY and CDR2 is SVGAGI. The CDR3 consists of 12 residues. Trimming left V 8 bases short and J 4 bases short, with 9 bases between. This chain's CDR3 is CASGRPNQPQHF. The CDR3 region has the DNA TGTGCCAGCGGGCGACCGAATCAGCCCCAGCATTTT.

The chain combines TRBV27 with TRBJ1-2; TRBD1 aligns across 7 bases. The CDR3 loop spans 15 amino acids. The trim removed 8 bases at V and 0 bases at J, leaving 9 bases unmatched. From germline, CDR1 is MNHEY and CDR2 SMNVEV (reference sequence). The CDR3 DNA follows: TGTGCCAGCTCCAGGGGGAGAGGGACTAACTATGGCTACACCTTC. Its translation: CASSRGRGTNYGYTF.

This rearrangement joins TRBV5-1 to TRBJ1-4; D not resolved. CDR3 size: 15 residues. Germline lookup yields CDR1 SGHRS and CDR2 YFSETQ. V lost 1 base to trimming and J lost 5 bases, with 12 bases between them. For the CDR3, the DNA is TGCGCCAGCAGCTTGTTGATGGGTCGCAATGAAAAACTGTTTTTT. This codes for CASSLLMGRNEKLFF.

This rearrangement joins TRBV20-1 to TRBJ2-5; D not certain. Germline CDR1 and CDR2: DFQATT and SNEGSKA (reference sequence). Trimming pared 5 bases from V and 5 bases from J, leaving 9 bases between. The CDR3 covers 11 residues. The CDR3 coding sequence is TGCAGTGCTTACCCCGCGGAGACCCAGTACTTC. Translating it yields CSAYPAETQYF.

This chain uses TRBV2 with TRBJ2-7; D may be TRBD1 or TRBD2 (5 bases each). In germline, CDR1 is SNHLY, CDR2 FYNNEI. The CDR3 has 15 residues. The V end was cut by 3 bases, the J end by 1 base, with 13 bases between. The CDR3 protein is CASSDLGTASYEQYF. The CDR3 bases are TGTGCCAGCAGTGACTTAGGGACCGCTTCCTACGAGCAGTACTTC.

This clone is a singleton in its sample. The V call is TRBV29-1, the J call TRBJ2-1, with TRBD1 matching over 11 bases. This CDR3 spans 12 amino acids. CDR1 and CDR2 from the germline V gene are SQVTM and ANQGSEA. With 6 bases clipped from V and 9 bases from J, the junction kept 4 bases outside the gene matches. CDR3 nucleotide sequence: TGCAGCGTGGGACAGGGGGAAACTGAGCAGTTCTTC. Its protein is CSVGQGETEQFF.

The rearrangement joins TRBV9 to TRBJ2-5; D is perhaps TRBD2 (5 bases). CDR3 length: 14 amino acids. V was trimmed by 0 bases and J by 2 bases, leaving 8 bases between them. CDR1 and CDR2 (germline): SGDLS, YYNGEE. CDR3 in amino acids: CASSVGGQQETQYF. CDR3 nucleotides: TGTGCCAGCAGCGTAGGCGGGCAGCAAGAGACCCAGTACTTC.

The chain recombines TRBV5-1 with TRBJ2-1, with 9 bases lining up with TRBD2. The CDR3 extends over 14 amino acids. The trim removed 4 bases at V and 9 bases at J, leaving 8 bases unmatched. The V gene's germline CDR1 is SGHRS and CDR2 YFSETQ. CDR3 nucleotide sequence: TGCGCCAGCAGCGTAGGTGTAGCGGGGGTTGAGCAGTTCTTC. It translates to CASSVGVAGVEQFF.

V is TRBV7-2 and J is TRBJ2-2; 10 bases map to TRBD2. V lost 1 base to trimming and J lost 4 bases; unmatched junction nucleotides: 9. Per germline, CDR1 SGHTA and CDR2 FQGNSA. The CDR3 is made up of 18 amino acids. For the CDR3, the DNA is TGTGCCAGCAGCTTAGATAATCTAGCGGGGGTTCGCACCGGGGAGCTGTTTTTT. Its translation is CASSLDNLAGVRTGELFF. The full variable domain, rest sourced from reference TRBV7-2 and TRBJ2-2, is GAGVSQSPSNKVTEKGKDVELRCDPISGHTALYWYRQSLGQGLEFLIYFQGNSAPDKSGLPSDRFSAERTGGSVSTLTIQRTQQEDSAVYLCASSLDNLAGVRTGELFFGEGSRLTVL.

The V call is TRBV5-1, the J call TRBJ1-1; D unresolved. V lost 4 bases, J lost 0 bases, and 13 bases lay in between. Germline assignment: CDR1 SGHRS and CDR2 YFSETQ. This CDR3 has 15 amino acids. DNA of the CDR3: TGCGCCAGCAGCACCCTAGCGGGAATGAACACTGAAGCTTTCTTT. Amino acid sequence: CASSTLAGMNTEAFF.

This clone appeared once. CDR3 DNA: TGTGCCAGCAGTTACTCGGGACAGTATAATTCACCCCTCCACTTT. This gives the protein CASSYSGQYNSPLHF. The chain links TRBV6-5 to TRBJ1-6, with 7 bases that match TRBD1. The J segment lost 4 bases and the V segment lost 0 bases, leaving 0 bases of the junction unmatched. Germline loops: CDR1 MNHEY, CDR2 SVGAGI. The CDR3 is 15 residues long.

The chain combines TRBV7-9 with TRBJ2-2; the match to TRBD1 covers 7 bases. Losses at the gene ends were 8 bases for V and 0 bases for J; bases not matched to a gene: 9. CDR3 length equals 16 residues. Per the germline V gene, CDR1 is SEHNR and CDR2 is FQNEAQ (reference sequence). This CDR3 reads CASRPGQHPNTGELFF. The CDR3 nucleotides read TGTGCCAGCCGCCCGGGACAGCACCCGAACACCGGGGAGCTGTTTTTT. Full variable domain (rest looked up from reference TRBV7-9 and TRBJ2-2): DTGVSQNPRHKITKRGQNVTFRCDPISEHNRLYWYRQTLGQGPEFLTYFQNEAQLEKSRLLSDRFSAERPKGSFSTLEIQRTEQGDSAMYLCASRPGQHPNTGELFFGEGSRLTVL.

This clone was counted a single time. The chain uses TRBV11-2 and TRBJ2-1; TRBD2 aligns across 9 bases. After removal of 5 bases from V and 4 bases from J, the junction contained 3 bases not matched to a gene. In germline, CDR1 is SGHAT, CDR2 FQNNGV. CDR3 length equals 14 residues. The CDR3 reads CASSLAGLYNEQFF. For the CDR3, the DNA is TGTGCCAGCAGCCTAGCGGGGTTGTACAATGAGCAGTTCTTC. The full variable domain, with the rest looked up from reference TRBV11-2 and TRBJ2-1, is EAGVAQSPRYKIIEKRQSVAFWCNPISGHATLYWYQQILGQGPKLLIQFQNNGVVDDSQLPKDRFSAERLKGVDSTLKIQPAKLEDSAVYLCASSLAGLYNEQFFGPGTRLTVL.

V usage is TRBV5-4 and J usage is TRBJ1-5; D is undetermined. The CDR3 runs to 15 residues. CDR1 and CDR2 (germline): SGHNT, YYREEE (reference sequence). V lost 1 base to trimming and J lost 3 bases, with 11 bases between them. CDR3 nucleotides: TGTGCCAGCAGCTTGTCTGGGCTGAACAATCAGCCCCAGCATTTT. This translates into CASSLSGLNNQPQHF.

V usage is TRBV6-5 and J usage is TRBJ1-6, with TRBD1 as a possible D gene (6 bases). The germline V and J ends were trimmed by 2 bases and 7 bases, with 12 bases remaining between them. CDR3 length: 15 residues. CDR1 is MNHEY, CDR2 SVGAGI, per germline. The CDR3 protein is CASSYLGGRNSPLHF. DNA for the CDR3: TGTGCCAGCAGTTACCTCGGGGGCAGAAATTCACCCCTCCACTTT.

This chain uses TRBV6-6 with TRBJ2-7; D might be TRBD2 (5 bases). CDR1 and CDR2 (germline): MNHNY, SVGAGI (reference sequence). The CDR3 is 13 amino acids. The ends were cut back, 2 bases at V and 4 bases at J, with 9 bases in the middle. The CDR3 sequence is CASSYRGPYEQYF. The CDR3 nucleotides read TGTGCCAGCAGTTACCGCGGGCCTTACGAGCAGTACTTC.

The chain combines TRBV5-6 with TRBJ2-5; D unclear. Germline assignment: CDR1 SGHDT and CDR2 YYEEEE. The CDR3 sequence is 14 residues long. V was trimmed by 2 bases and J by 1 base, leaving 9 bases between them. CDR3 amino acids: CASSFPQVQETQYF. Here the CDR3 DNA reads TGTGCCAGCAGCTTCCCCCAAGTCCAAGAGACCCAGTACTTC.

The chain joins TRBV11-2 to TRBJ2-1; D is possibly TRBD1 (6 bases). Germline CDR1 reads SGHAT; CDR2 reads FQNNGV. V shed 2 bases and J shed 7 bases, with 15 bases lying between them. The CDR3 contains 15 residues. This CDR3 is CASSLIHRETNEQFF. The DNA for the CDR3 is TGTGCCAGCAGCTTAATACACAGGGAGACTAATGAGCAGTTCTTC.